Listed here are 12 T cell receptor beta chains from one sample, sequenced in a study of vaccination and CD4 T cells after COVID-19. The treatment denotes: approximately nine-day PBMC culture with coronavirus spike peptide pools or control peptides (ViraFEST assay). Which antigens these TCRs recognize remains unknown. Cultured CD4+ T-cell DNA underwent Oncomine TCR Beta short-read sequencing. TCRdb analysed the PCR reads with MiXCR anew, one entry per CDR3 protein. Here the sample spans approximately 17,000 distinct CDR3 sequences, around 29% being singletons. The specimen was cultured CD4+ T cells from blood. All receptors come from a human donor with COVID-19.

The chain uses TRBV7-9 and TRBJ2-2; 8 nucleotides agree with TRBD2. CDR1 and CDR2 from the germline V gene are SEHNR and FQNEAQ (reference sequence). V shed 3 bases, J shed 0 bases, and the junction held 9 bases outside the gene matches. The CDR3 has 18 amino acids. CDR3 amino acids: CASSFFAGGVANTGELFF. The CDR3, as DNA: TGTGCCAGCAGCTTTTTTGCGGGGGGTGTCGCGAACACCGGGGAGCTGTTTTTT.

The rearrangement uses TRBV18 and TRBJ2-2, with 10 bases fitting TRBD1. CDR1 and CDR2 (germline): KGHSH, LQKENI. The junction had 4 bases not matched to a gene; V was cut back by 2 bases and J by 4 bases. This CDR3 has 16 amino acids. This CDR3 reads CASSPDGTGVTGELFF. The CDR3 DNA reads TGTGCCAGCTCACCAGACGGGACAGGGGTCACCGGGGAGCTGTTTTTT.

The chain joins TRBV28 to TRBJ1-1; 8 bases line up with TRBD1. Germline trimming cut 2 bases from V and 1 base from J; bases unmatched to any gene: 3. The CDR3 loop spans 15 amino acids. Germline assignment: CDR1 MDHEN and CDR2 SYDVKM. CDR3 amino acids: CASSLPQGANTEAFF. CDR3 DNA sequence: TGTGCCAGCAGTTTACCGCAGGGGGCGAACACTGAAGCTTTCTTT.

The V gene is TRBV5-6, the J gene TRBJ1-3; tentatively, D is TRBD1 (6 bases). The V gene's germline CDR1 is SGHDT and CDR2 YYEEEE. The CDR3 runs 16 residues. The V and J ends lost 0 bases and 3 bases respectively, with 13 bases between them. CDR3 region: CASSLEPGAFGNTIYF. The CDR3 nucleotides are TGTGCCAGCAGCTTGGAGCCGGGGGCATTTGGAAACACCATATATTTT.

This clonotype was observed a handful of times. The chain combines TRBV27 with TRBJ1-6; 7 bases align to TRBD1. Germline CDR1 and CDR2: MNHEY and SMNVEV (reference sequence). V was clipped by 7 bases and J by 8 bases; unmatched bases: 5. This CDR3 contains 13 residues. CDR3 DNA sequence: TGTGCCAGCAAAGCCCAGGGGGATTCACCCCTCCACTTT. Protein sequence: CASKAQGDSPLHF.

This clonotype has a handful of counts. The chain uses TRBV20-1 and TRBJ1-4, with D perhaps matching TRBD1 (6 bases). V lost 6 bases and J 7 bases, leaving 27 bases between the germline ends. The CDR3 extends over 17 amino acids. Per the germline V gene, CDR1 is DFQATT and CDR2 is SNEGSKA (reference sequence). In DNA, the CDR3 is TGCAGTGCCAGTGAGGGTAGAGGGGGATTTTTTAGTGAAAAACTGTTTTTT. Translation gives CSASEGRGGFFSEKLFF.

CDR3 DNA sequence: TGTGCCAGCCGGACTAGCGGGGGCGGAGAGACCCAGTACTTC. Protein product: CASRTSGGGETQYF. The chain combines TRBV2 with TRBJ2-5, with 13 bases matching TRBD2. With 8 bases clipped from V and 4 bases from J, the junction kept 4 bases outside the gene matches. The CDR3 extends over 14 amino acids. CDR1 and CDR2 from the germline V gene are SNHLY and FYNNEI.

The chain couples TRBV21-1 to TRBJ1-2; the table's D call, TRBD1, was not checked against the DNA. TRBV21-1 is assigned pseudogene status. The CDR3 extends over 18 amino acids. For the CDR3, the DNA is TGTGCCAGCAGCTGGAGAGGGACTCCAGGGGGACACTACTATGGCTACACCTTC. Protein sequence: CASSWRGTPGGHYYGYTF.

This clonotype was detected a few times. The rearrangement links TRBV11-3 to TRBJ1-1; TRBD1 might be the D (5 bases). Germline V gene data show CDR1 as SGHNT and CDR2 as YENEEA. Trimming removed 5 bases at V and 4 bases at J, with 17 bases between. The CDR3 length is 15 residues. CDR3 in DNA: TGTGCCAGCAGCCCCCGGAAGCAGGGCGGCACTGAAGCTTTCTTT. Translated: CASSPRKQGGTEAFF.

The J gene is TRBJ1-2, the V gene TRBV12-5; TRBD1 matches at 7 bases. With V trimmed by 1 base and J by 6 bases, 8 bases remained unmatched. The CDR3 length is 15 residues. CDR1 LGHNT and CDR2 FRNRAP come from the germline V gene. The CDR3 protein is CASGLALDRQHGYTF. Here the CDR3 DNA reads TGTGCTAGTGGTTTGGCCCTGGACAGGCAACATGGCTACACCTTC.

The chain links TRBV28 to TRBJ1-3; 10 bases match TRBD1. Germline-derived CDR1 and CDR2 are MDHEN and SYDVKM. This CDR3 is built from 16 residues. V gave up 1 base and J gave up 4 bases; unmatched junction bases: 4. CDR3 nucleotide sequence: TGTGCCAGCAGTTTATCGACAGGGGGCGTAGGAAACACCATATATTTT. This gives the protein CASSLSTGGVGNTIYF. Full variable domain (remainder filled in from reference TRBV28 and TRBJ1-3): DVKVTQSSRYLVKRTGEKVFLECVQDMDHENMFWYRQDPGLGLRLIYFSYDVKMKEKGDIPEGYSVSREKKERFSLILESASTNQTSMYLCASSLSTGGVGNTIYFGEGSWLTVV.

This chain uses TRBV7-8 with TRBJ1-2; no clear D gene. The V gene lost 2 bases and the J gene lost 8 bases, with 15 bases spanning the gap. Germline V lookup: CDR1 SGHVS, CDR2 FQNEAQ. CDR3 length: 14 residues. CDR3 bases: TGTGCCAGCAGCTTAAGGGAGGTGATCGAGGGCTACACCTTC. It is translated as CASSLREVIEGYTF.